The 14 T cell receptor beta chains given below trace back to one sample, sequenced in a study of PD-1 blockade in classical Hodgkin lymphoma. Sequencing was performed with immunoSEQ multiplex PCR; in TCRdb, only in-frame clones are kept and a portion is missing. This repertoire shows tens of thousands of clones, about 82% found once; its top ten account for approximately 10%. Each patient experienced a relapse that followed autologous stem cell transplantation, and brentuximab vedotin exposure varied. Source: peripheral blood mononuclear cells (PBMCs), taken at baseline. The receptors here all came from a human donor with classical Hodgkin lymphoma.

CDR3 coding DNA: TGCGCCAGCAGCTCCGGGGGGTACACTGAAGCTTTCTTT. As protein: CASSSGGYTEAFF. This chain uses TRBV5-1 with TRBJ1-1, with TRBD1 as a possible D gene (5 bases). This CDR3 is 13 amino acids long. The V end was cut by 3 bases, the J end by 3 bases, with 9 bases between. Germline V lookup: CDR1 SGHRS, CDR2 YFSETQ.

This clone appeared a single time. The chain links TRBV10-3 to TRBJ2-7, with TRBD1 matching over 10 bases. Trimming took 5 bases from V and 4 from J; bases not matched to a gene: 11. Germline values: CDR1 ENHRY, CDR2 SYGVKD. The CDR3 runs to 16 residues. The CDR3 is CAISNRDRGGLYEQYF. DNA of the CDR3: TGTGCCATCAGTAACCGGGACAGGGGAGGTTTGTACGAGCAGTACTTC.

This clone appeared a few times. The chain carries TRBV6-5 and TRBJ2-1; D gene unclear. The V gene's germline CDR1 is MNHEY and CDR2 SVGAGI. The V gene lost 2 bases and the J gene lost 7 bases, with 6 bases spanning the gap. This CDR3 is built from 12 residues. CDR3 sequence reads: CASSYGWNEQFF. As DNA, the CDR3 is TGTGCCAGCAGTTACGGGTGGAATGAGCAGTTCTTC.

The rearrangement uses TRBV6-5 and TRBJ1-2; no definite D call. Trimming took off 0 bases at V and 0 bases at J, with 5 bases between the two ends. This CDR3 has 14 residues. Germline V CDR1 and CDR2: MNHEY, SVGAGI. CDR3 DNA: TGTGCCAGCAGTTACTCGATGACTAACTATGGCTACACCTTC. Translated: CASSYSMTNYGYTF.

The chain recombines TRBV5-1 with TRBJ2-1; 9 nucleotides agree with TRBD1. This CDR3 comprises 15 residues. Germline V gene sequence: CDR1 SGHRS, CDR2 YFSETQ. V lost 0 bases, J lost 3 bases, and 1 base stayed unmatched. Here the CDR3 reads CASSLGDRDYNEQFF. The CDR3 DNA reads TGCGCCAGCAGCTTGGGGGACAGGGACTACAATGAGCAGTTCTTC.

There are a few counts of this clone. This chain connects TRBV5-1 to TRBJ2-5, with a tentative D call TRBD1 (6 bases). Trimming pared 4 bases from V and 6 bases from J, leaving 16 bases between. CDR1 and CDR2 from the germline V gene are SGHRS and YFSETQ. This CDR3 is 14 amino acids long. CDR3 sequence: CASSHEQGRKTQYF. The CDR3, as DNA: TGCGCCAGCAGCCACGAACAGGGTCGGAAGACCCAGTACTTC.

The chain recombines TRBV30 with TRBJ1-6; 10 nucleotides line up with TRBD1. Germline V gives CDR1 GTSNPN, CDR2 SVGIG (reference sequence). V was clipped by 2 bases and J by 9 bases; unmatched bases: 4. This CDR3 has 14 residues. CDR3 amino acids: CAWSQGQGTSPLHF. The CDR3 DNA sequence: TGTGCCTGGAGTCAGGGACAGGGGACTTCACCCCTCCACTTT.

The chain employs TRBV27 and TRBJ2-1; D is perhaps TRBD1 or TRBD2 (6 bases each). Germline V gene data show CDR1 as MNHEY and CDR2 as SMNVEV (reference sequence). This CDR3 comprises 15 residues. V lost 8 bases and J 7 bases, leaving 21 bases between the germline ends. Here the CDR3 reads CASCSWGAHGNEQFF. In DNA, the CDR3 is TGTGCCAGCTGTTCGTGGGGGGCTCATGGTAATGAGCAGTTCTTC.

This chain links TRBV10-1 with TRBJ2-1; 13 nucleotides match TRBD2. V dropped 4 bases and J dropped 5; count of bases not matched to a gene: 11. Looked up from germline, CDR1 is WNHNN and CDR2 is SYGVQD (reference sequence). This CDR3 has 18 residues. For the CDR3, the DNA is TGCGCCAGCAGTGGGGGACCCGGGACTAGCGGGACCCACAATGAGCAGTTCTTC. This sequence encodes CASSGGPGTSGTHNEQFF.

This chain links TRBV5-1 with TRBJ2-3; D uncertain. CDR1 SGHRS and CDR2 YFSETQ come from the germline V gene. The CDR3 contains 16 residues. V was pared by 0 bases and J by 2 bases, with 13 bases between. Here the CDR3 DNA reads TGCGCCAGCAGCTTGGCCAGACTCGAGGACACAGATACGCAGTATTTT. Translation gives CASSLARLEDTDTQYF.

This clone was counted once. The chain carries TRBV6-4 and TRBJ2-3; possible D gene TRBD2, 6 bases. The CDR3 runs to 15 residues. Per germline, CDR1 MRHNA and CDR2 SNTAGT. Trimming took off 2 bases at V and 0 bases at J, with 9 bases between the two ends. The CDR3 nucleotides are TGTGCCAGCAGTGACCGAGCGGGTAGCACAGATACGCAGTATTTT. Translating gives CASSDRAGSTDTQYF.

The J gene is TRBJ1-5, the V gene TRBV19, with TRBD1 matching 8 bases. Trimming removed 7 bases from V and 6 bases from J; junction bases left unmatched: 11. The CDR3 covers 15 residues. Per the germline V gene, CDR1 is LNHDA and CDR2 is SQIVND (reference sequence). CDR3 sequence (DNA): TGTGCCAGTACCGACATGGACAGGGATCGTCAGCCCCAGCATTTT. Encoded protein: CASTDMDRDRQPQHF.

About this clone: The likely explanation is a read error, given a far larger clone one base away. The rearrangement joins TRBV11-3 to TRBJ2-2, with D unclear. V lost 5 bases, J lost 2 bases, and 3 bases lay in between. The CDR3 is 12 residues long. Germline V CDR1 and CDR2: SGHNT, YENEEA. This chain's CDR3 is CASSPNTGELFF. The CDR3 DNA sequence: TGTGCCAGCAGCCCAAACACCGGGGAGCTGTTTTTT.

The V call is TRBV19, the J call TRBJ2-7; TRBD2 agrees at 10 bases. The J segment lost 4 bases and the V segment lost 5 bases, leaving 8 bases of the junction unmatched. The CDR3 is 15 amino acids. CDR1 is LNHDA, CDR2 SQIVND, per germline (reference sequence). CDR3 amino acids: CASSVGASGSYEQYF. In nucleotides, the CDR3 is TGTGCCAGTAGTGTCGGGGCTAGCGGGAGTTACGAGCAGTACTTC. Combining the CDR3 with reference TRBV19 and TRBJ2-7 gives the whole variable domain DGGITQSPKYLFRKEGQNVTLSCEQNLNHDAMYWYRQDPGQGLRLIYYSQIVNDFQKGDIAEGYSVSREKKESFPLTVTSAQKNPTAFYLCASSVGASGSYEQYFGPGTRLTVT.